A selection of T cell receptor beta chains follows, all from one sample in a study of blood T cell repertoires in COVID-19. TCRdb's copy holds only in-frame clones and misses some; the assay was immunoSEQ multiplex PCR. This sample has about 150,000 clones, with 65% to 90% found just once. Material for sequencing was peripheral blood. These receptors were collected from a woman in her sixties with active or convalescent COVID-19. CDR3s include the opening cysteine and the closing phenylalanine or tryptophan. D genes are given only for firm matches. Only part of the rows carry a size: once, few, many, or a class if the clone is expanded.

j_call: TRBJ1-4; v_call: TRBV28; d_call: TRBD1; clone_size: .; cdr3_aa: CASSSPGTGSNEKLFF; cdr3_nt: TGTGCCAGCAGCAGTCCCGGGACAGGGTCGAATGAAAAACTGTTTTTT
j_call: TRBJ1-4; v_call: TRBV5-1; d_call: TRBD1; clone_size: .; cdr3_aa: CASRGEGQGNEKLFF; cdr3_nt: TGCGCCAGCAGGGGTGAAGGACAGGGGAATGAAAAACTGTTTTTT
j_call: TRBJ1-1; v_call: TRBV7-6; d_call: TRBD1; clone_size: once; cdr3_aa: CASSPDRGRTEAFF; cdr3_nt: TGTGCCAGCAGCCCGGACAGGGGGCGGACTGAAGCTTTCTTT
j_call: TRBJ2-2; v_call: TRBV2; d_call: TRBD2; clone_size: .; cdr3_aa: CASRTSGGNTGELFF; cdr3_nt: TGTGCCAGCCGGACTAGCGGGGGGAACACCGGGGAGCTGTTTTTT
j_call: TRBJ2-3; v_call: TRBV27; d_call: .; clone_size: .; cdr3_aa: CASSTDRRNTQYF; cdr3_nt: TGTGCCAGCAGTACTGACAGGAGGAATACGCAGTATTTT
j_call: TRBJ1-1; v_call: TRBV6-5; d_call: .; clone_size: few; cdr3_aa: CASERGNEAFF; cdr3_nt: TGTGCCAGCGAAAGGGGTAATGAAGCTTTCTTT
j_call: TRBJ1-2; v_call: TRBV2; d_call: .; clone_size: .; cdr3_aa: CASRKEDYGYTF; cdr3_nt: TGTGCCAGCAGGAAGGAGGACTATGGCTACACCTTC
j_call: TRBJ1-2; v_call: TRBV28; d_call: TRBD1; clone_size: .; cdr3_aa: CASSLSGQGSSYTF; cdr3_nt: TGTGCCAGCAGTTTGAGTGGACAGGGTAGTAGCTACACCTTC
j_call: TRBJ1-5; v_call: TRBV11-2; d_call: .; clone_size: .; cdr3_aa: CARIRGALGQPQHF; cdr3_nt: TGTGCCCGCATACGGGGGGCTTTGGGTCAGCCCCAGCATTTT
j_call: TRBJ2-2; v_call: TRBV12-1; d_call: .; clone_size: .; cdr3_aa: CASSWEVAGAANTGELFF; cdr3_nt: TGTGCCAGCAGCTGGGAGGTAGCGGGGGCCGCGAACACCGGGGAGCTGTTTTTT
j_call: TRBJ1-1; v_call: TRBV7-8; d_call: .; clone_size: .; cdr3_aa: CASSYSTVPPEAFF; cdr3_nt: TGTGCCAGCAGCTATTCAACAGTTCCTCCTGAAGCTTTCTTT
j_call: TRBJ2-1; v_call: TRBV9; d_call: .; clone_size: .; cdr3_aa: CASSDLRTIGANEQFF; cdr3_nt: TGTGCCAGCAGCGACTTGAGGACGATAGGGGCCAATGAGCAGTTCTTC
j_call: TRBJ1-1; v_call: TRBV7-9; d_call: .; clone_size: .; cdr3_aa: CASRHPLNTEAFF; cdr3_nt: TGTGCCAGCAGACACCCCCTGAACACTGAAGCTTTCTTT
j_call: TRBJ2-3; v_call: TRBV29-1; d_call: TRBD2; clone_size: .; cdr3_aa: CSVDKGLAGFFLTDTQYF; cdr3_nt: TGCAGCGTTGATAAGGGACTAGCGGGATTTTTCCTCACAGATACGCAGTATTTT
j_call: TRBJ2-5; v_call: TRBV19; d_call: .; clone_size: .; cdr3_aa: CASSNPPEQETQYF; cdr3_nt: TGTGCCAGTAGTAATCCCCCGGAGCAAGAGACCCAGTACTTC
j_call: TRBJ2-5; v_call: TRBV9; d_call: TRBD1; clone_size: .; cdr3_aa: CASSVATGGETQYF; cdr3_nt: TGTGCCAGCAGCGTAGCGACAGGGGGAGAGACCCAGTACTTC
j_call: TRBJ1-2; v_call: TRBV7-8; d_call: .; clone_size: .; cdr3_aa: CASSPGVPRANYGYTF; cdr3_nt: TGTGCCAGCAGCCCCGGGGTACCGAGAGCTAACTATGGCTACACCTTC
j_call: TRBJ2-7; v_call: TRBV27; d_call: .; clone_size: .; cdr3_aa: CASRPERTGQHEQYF; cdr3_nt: TGTGCCAGCAGACCAGAGAGAACGGGTCAACACGAGCAGTACTTC
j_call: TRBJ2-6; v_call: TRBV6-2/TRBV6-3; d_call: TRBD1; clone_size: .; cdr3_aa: CASSEGGWPNVLTF; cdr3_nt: TGTGCCAGCAGCGAAGGGGGCTGGCCCAACGTCCTGACTTTC
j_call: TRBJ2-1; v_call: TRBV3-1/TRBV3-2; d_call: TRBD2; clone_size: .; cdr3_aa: CASSQPGTSVNNEQFF; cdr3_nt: TGTGCCAGCAGCCAACCCGGGACTAGCGTAAACAATGAGCAGTTCTTC
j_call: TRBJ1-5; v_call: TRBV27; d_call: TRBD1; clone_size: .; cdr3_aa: CASRPLESTGDSNQPQHF; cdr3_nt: TGTGCCAGCAGACCCCTTGAATCGACAGGGGATTCCAATCAGCCCCAGCATTTT
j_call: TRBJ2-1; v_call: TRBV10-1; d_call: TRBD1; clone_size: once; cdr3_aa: CASSDPSGTGGNEQFF; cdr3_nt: TGCGCCAGCAGTGATCCCTCCGGGACAGGGGGCAATGAGCAGTTCTTC
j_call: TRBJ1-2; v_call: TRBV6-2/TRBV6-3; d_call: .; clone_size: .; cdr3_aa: CASSLIQAYGYTF; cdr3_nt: TGTGCCAGCAGTTTAATACAGGCCTATGGCTACACCTTC
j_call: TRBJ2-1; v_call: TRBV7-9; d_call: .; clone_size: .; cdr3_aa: CASSLSGPYNEQFF; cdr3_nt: TGTGCCAGCAGCTTGAGCGGGCCGTACAATGAGCAGTTCTTC
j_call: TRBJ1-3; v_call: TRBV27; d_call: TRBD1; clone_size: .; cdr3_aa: CASRRQGVESGNTIYF; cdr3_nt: TGTGCCAGCAGGAGACAGGGGGTCGAATCTGGAAACACCATATATTTT
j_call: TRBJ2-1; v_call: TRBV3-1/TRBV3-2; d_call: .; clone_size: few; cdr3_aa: CASSPGMDEQFF; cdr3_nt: TGTGCCAGCAGCCCGGGGATGGATGAGCAGTTCTTC
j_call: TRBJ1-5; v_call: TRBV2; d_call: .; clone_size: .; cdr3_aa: CASSPFGQLNQPQHF; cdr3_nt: TGTGCCAGCAGTCCCTTCGGACAGCTAAATCAGCCCCAGCATTTT
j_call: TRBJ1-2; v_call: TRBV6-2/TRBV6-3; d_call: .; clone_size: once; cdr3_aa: CASSYPSGQVYGYTF; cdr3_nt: TGTGCCAGCAGTTACCCCTCGGGACAAGTATATGGCTACACCTTC
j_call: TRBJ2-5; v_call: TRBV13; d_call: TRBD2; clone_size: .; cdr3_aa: CASSWRTSGKETQYF; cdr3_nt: TGTGCCAGCAGCTGGAGGACTAGCGGAAAAGAGACCCAGTACTTC
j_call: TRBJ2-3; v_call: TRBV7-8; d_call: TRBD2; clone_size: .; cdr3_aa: CASSLSGGFPDTQYF; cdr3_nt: TGTGCCAGCAGCCTTAGCGGGGGGTTCCCAGATACGCAGTATTTT
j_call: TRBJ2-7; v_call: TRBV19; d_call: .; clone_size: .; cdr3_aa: CASRDTQTREQYF; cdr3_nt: TGTGCCAGCCGGGACACACAAACGAGGGAGCAGTACTTC
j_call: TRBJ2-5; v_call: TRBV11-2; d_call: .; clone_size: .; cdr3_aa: CASSPRWTVETQYF; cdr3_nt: TGTGCCAGCAGCCCCCGATGGACAGTCGAGACCCAGTACTTC
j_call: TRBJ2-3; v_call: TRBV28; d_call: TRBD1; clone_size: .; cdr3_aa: CASSASQGAGTDTQYF; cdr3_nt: TGTGCCAGCAGTGCCTCACAGGGGGCGGGCACAGATACGCAGTATTTT
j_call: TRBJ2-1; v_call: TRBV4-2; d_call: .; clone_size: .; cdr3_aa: CASSQGGGTSYNEQFF; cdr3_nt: TGTGCCAGCAGCCAAGGTGGCGGGACCTCCTACAATGAGCAGTTCTTC
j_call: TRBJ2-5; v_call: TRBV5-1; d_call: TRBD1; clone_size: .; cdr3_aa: CASSPRTGGPETQYF; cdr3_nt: TGCGCCAGCAGCCCGCGGACAGGGGGTCCGGAGACCCAGTACTTC
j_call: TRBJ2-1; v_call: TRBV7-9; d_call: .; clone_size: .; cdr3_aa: CAGKSGAHQNEQFF; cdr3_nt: TGTGCCGGTAAATCAGGGGCGCACCAAAATGAGCAGTTCTTC
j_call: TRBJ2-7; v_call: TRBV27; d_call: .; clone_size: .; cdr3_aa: CASMGAGNYEQYF; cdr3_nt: TGTGCCAGCATGGGGGCAGGCAACTACGAGCAGTACTTC
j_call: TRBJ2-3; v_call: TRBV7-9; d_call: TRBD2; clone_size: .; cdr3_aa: CASSSGLAGTGRADTQYF; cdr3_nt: TGTGCCAGCAGCTCGGGACTAGCGGGAACCGGCCGGGCAGATACGCAGTATTTT
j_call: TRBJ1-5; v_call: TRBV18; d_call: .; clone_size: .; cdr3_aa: CASSLQGTNQPQHF; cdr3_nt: TGTGCCAGCTCACTTCAGGGGACCAATCAGCCCCAGCATTTT
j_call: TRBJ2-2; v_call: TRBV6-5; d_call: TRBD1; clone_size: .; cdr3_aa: CASIWGTGTGELFF; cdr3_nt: TGTGCCAGCATCTGGGGGACAGGGACCGGGGAGCTGTTTTTT
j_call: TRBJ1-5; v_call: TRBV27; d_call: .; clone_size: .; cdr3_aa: CASSSSALQGQPQHF; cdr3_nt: TGTGCCAGCAGTTCCTCGGCTCTACAGGGTCAGCCCCAGCATTTT
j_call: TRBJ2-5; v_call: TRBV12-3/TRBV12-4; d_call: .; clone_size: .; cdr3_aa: CASSLGGAETQYF; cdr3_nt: TGTGCCAGCAGTTTGGGGGGGGCAGAGACCCAGTACTTC
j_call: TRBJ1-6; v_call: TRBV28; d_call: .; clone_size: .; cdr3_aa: CASSRGGTAGSPLHF; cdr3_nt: TGTGCCAGCAGCCGGGGGGGGACGGCGGGGTCACCCCTCCACTTT
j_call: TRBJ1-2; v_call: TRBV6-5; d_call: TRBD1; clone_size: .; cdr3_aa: CASRAGGDYGYTF; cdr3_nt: TGTGCCAGCAGGGCAGGGGGCGACTATGGCTACACCTTC
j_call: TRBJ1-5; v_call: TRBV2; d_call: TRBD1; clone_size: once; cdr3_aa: CASSPRQGDNQPQHF; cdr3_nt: TGTGCCAGCAGTCCCCGACAGGGAGACAATCAGCCCCAGCATTTT
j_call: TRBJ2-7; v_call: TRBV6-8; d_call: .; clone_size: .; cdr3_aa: CASEVPTAYEQYF; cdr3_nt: TGTGCCAGCGAGGTTCCGACAGCCTACGAGCAGTACTTC
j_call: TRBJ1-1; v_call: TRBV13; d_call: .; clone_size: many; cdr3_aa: CASSLDSRNTEAFF; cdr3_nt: TGTGCCAGCAGCTTAGATTCCAGAAACACTGAAGCTTTCTTT
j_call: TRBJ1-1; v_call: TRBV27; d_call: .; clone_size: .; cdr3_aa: CASSLVYTEAFF; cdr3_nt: TGTGCCAGCAGTTTAGTCTACACTGAAGCTTTCTTT
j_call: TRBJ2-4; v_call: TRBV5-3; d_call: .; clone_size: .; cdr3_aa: CARSFRCEIAKNIQYF; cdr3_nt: TGTGCCAGAAGCTTCAGGTGCGAGATAGCCAAAAACATTCAGTACTTC
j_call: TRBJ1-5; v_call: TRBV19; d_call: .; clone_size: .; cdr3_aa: CASSGGGVFGQPQHF; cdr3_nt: TGTGCCAGTAGTGGAGGCGGAGTGTTCGGTCAGCCCCAGCATTTT
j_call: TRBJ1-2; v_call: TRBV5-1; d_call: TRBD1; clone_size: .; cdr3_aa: CASSATGDNYGYTF; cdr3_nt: TGCGCCAGCAGCGCCACAGGGGATAACTATGGCTACACCTTC
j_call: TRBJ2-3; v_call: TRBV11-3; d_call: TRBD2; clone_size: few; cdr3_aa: CASSPQAGGATQYF; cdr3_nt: TGTGCCAGCAGCCCCCAAGCGGGGGGGGCTACGCAGTATTTT
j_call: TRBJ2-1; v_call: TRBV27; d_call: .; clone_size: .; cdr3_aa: CASSLSTLSQAYNEQFF; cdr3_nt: TGTGCCAGCAGTTTATCCACCCTGAGCCAAGCCTACAATGAGCAGTTCTTC